The 9 T cell receptor beta chains in this list originate from one sample, sequenced in a study of control samples from healthy donors and cancer patients. Profiled with immunoSEQ multiplex PCR; TCRdb holds only in-frame clones, not every one. In the table there are roughly 220,000 clones, around 94% of which are singletons. The sequenced sample was blood. The receptor set was obtained from a middle-aged man in good health.

The chain carries TRBV7-7 and TRBJ2-5; 8 bases agree with TRBD2. Germline V gene lookup returns CDR1 SSHAT and CDR2 FNYEAQ (reference sequence). Germline trimming cut 3 bases from V and 5 bases from J; bases unmatched to any gene: 8. The CDR3 is 15 amino acids. The CDR3 region is CASSLGGGRGETQYF. The CDR3 region has the DNA TGTGCCAGCAGCTTGGGCGGGGGGCGAGGGGAGACCCAGTACTTC.

The rearrangement uses TRBV7-2 and TRBJ2-5; D is uncertain. Germline V gene lookup returns CDR1 SGHTA and CDR2 FQGNSA. The CDR3 sequence is 13 residues long. V lost 2 bases and J 5 bases, leaving 9 bases between the germline ends. The CDR3 bases are TGTGCCAGCAGCTTATCCCCGCCCGAGACCCAGTACTTC. Protein sequence: CASSLSPPETQYF.

The chain combines TRBV27 with TRBJ1-1; D call uncertain. The CDR3 extends over 15 amino acids. Trimming shortened V by 4 bases and J by 1 base, and 13 bases separated the two germline ends. The germline CDR1 and CDR2 sequences are MNHEY and SMNVEV (reference sequence). The CDR3 protein is CASSWGGPTNTEAFF. The CDR3 DNA reads TGTGCCAGCAGTTGGGGAGGACCCACGAACACTGAAGCTTTCTTT.

This clone was seen once. The chain uses TRBV7-9 and TRBJ1-1; the D is unclear. CDR1 and CDR2 (germline): SEHNR, FQNEAQ (reference sequence). The CDR3 contains 15 residues. Trimming removed 4 bases from V and 3 bases from J, with 15 bases in between. The CDR3 sequence: CASSSEGIIYTEAFF. The CDR3 region has the DNA TGTGCCAGCAGCTCAGAAGGAATTATTTACACTGAAGCTTTCTTT.

The chain combines TRBV10-3 with TRBJ2-5; D ambiguous. The CDR3 has 15 amino acids. The germline V gene has CDR1 ENHRY and CDR2 SYGVKD. Trimming took off 11 bases at V and 1 base at J, with 20 bases between the two ends. The CDR3 sequence: CAAPLLHTLQETQYF. For the CDR3, the DNA is TGTGCCGCCCCCCTCCTCCACACACTCCAAGAGACCCAGTACTTC.

The chain carries TRBV6-9 and TRBJ2-7; D gene ambiguous. Germline V gene lookup returns CDR1 MNHGY and CDR2 SVAAGI. The V and J ends lost 2 bases and 3 bases respectively, with 8 bases between them. The length of the CDR3 is 13 residues. The CDR3 protein is CASSYRQIYEQYF. The CDR3 DNA reads TGTGCCAGCAGTTATAGGCAGATCTACGAGCAGTACTTC.

A remark on this clone: The same CDR3 arises from other DNA sequences in this sample as well. The chain couples TRBV6-1 to TRBJ2-7; TRBD1 might be the D (6 bases). The CDR3 extends over 14 amino acids. CDR1 and CDR2 from the germline V gene are MNHNS and SASEGT. DNA of the CDR3: TGCGCCAGCAGTGAAGTCATCCAGGGGTACGAGCAGTACGTC. This encodes CASSEVIQGYEQYV.

This rearrangement joins TRBV11-1 to TRBJ1-2, with D unresolved. Trimming cost V 5 bases and J 8 bases, with 18 bases left between them. This CDR3 has 14 residues. Germline V gives CDR1 SGHAT, CDR2 FQDESV (reference sequence). The CDR3 region is CASSGRIRTGGYTF. The CDR3 DNA sequence: TGTGCCAGCAGCGGGCGGATCCGAACGGGGGGCTACACCTTC.

The chain recombines TRBV7-2 with TRBJ2-5, with TRBD2 matching 9 bases. Germline V gene lookup returns CDR1 SGHTA and CDR2 FQGNSA. This CDR3 has 17 residues. V shed 1 base, J shed 1 base, and the junction held 7 bases outside the gene matches. The CDR3 sequence: CASSLGLAGGPQETQYF. The CDR3, as DNA: TGTGCCAGCAGCTTAGGTTTGGCGGGGGGGCCCCAAGAGACCCAGTACTTC.